The T cell receptor (beta chain) under discussion was sequenced for a study of early T cells in non-severe SARS-CoV-2 infection. On the study more broadly: Unpaired chains resulted from sequencing bulk RNA of unsorted whole blood.

Unique molecular identifiers were added to individual cDNA molecules. TCRdb reprocessed the 5' RACE reads with MiXCR, giving one entry per CDR3 protein. This table has around 67,000 distinct CDR3 sequences, about an eighth appearing once. Ten or more counts support this clonotype. Its antigen is not known. Study observations and caveats: Private and CD4 specificities were missed by VDJdb matching, which favored anti-spike CD8 responses.

The receptor was derived from an adult who was a healthcare worker with PCR-confirmed SARS-CoV-2 infection or an uninfected control (not recorded which). Sequencing input: whole blood.

CDR3 DNA sequence: TGCGCCAGCAGCTTGGGCCGGCTGACAGAACAGTACTTC. It translates to CASSLGRLTEQYF. This sequence joins TRBV5-1 and TRBJ2-7; D perhaps matches TRBD1 (5 bases). Germline V lookup: CDR1 SGHRS, CDR2 YFSETQ. Trimming removed 0 bases at V and 10 bases at J, with 14 bases between. The CDR3 extends over 13 amino acids.